This passage covers 27 T cell receptor beta chains from one sample sequenced in a study of cytomegalovirus exposure and HLA in healthy donors. PCR was performed using 60 Vbeta and 13 Jbeta primers. Clones were read by immunoSEQ multiplex PCR, and TCRdb kept only the in-frame ones, dropping some. This table holds 150,000 to 200,000 clones, 78% found once. Sequenced material: PBMCs. These receptor sequences come from a woman aged 30 to 39 in good health and CMV-seropositive.

This clone came up once. The chain carries TRBV18 and TRBJ2-7, with a tentative D call TRBD2 (5 bases). CDR3 length: 15 residues. Trimming took 3 bases from V and 0 from J, leaving 12 bases between them. Germline V lookup: CDR1 KGHSH, CDR2 LQKENI. The CDR3: CASSPDSWGSYEQYF. CDR3 coding DNA: TGTGCCAGCTCACCGGACTCTTGGGGCTCCTACGAGCAGTACTTC.

The count of this clone is one. V and J are TRBV7-3 and TRBJ1-1; TRBD1 matches 10 bases. Losses at the gene ends were 4 bases for V and 7 bases for J; bases not matched to a gene: 9. The germline V gene encodes CDR1 SGHTA and CDR2 FQGTGA. CDR3 size: 15 residues. CDR3 in amino acids: CASSYRRDRGLEAFF. CDR3 sequence (DNA): TGTGCCAGCAGCTACAGACGGGACAGGGGACTTGAAGCTTTCTTT.

The CDR3: CATRQYSNQPQHF. The CDR3 region has the DNA TGTGCCACCCGACAGTATAGCAATCAGCCCCAGCATTTT. V is TRBV28 and J is TRBJ1-5; TRBD1 might be the D (5 bases). The CDR3 length is 13 residues. The germline V and J ends were trimmed by 10 bases and 0 bases, with 10 bases remaining between them. Germline CDR1 reads MDHEN; CDR2 reads SYDVKM.

Only a few counts were recorded for this clone. The chain employs TRBV6-1 and TRBJ2-2; a possible D gene is TRBD2 (6 bases). The germline V gene encodes CDR1 MNHNS and CDR2 SASEGT. V lost 4 bases, J lost 3 bases, and 12 bases lay in between. The CDR3 loop spans 15 amino acids. The CDR3 nucleotides are TGTGCCAGCAGTGTAATGTGGGGGGACACCGGGGAGCTGTTTTTT. Residues: CASSVMWGDTGELFF.

This chain uses TRBV5-1 with TRBJ2-7, with TRBD1 as a possible D gene (6 bases). The CDR3 is made up of 15 amino acids. V was cut by 4 bases and J by 3 bases, with 17 bases left in between. Per the germline V gene, CDR1 is SGHRS and CDR2 is YFSETQ. Here the CDR3 DNA reads TGCGCCAGCAGCCTGGGGCGGACAGAGAACTACGAGCAGTACTTC. Its protein is CASSLGRTENYEQYF.

This clone was seen more than once but under ten times. V usage is TRBV11-3 and J usage is TRBJ2-1; 7 positions agree with TRBD2. This CDR3 spans 15 amino acids. Losses at the gene ends were 0 bases for V and 6 bases for J; bases not matched to a gene: 5. The germline V gene has CDR1 SGHNT and CDR2 YENEEA. The chain's CDR3 is CASSLDPTSPNEQFF. The CDR3, as DNA: TGTGCCAGCAGCTTAGACCCGACTAGCCCCAATGAGCAGTTCTTC.

The chain is built from TRBV20-1 and TRBJ2-3; 7 nucleotides align to TRBD2. The V segment lost 6 bases and the J segment 12 bases; nucleotides outside the gene matches: 9. Germline CDR1 and CDR2: DFQATT and SNEGSKA (reference sequence). There are 11 residues in the CDR3. The CDR3, as DNA: TGCAGTGCGGTCGGCCCTAGCGGTCAGTATTTT. Its translation: CSAVGPSGQYF.

The chain recombines TRBV6-5 with TRBJ1-1, with no clear D. The CDR3 length is 13 residues. Germline V gene lookup returns CDR1 MNHEY and CDR2 SVGAGI. Trimming pared 8 bases from V and 0 bases from J, leaving 10 bases between. The CDR3: CASASVVNTEAFF. CDR3 nucleotides: TGTGCCAGCGCTTCGGTGGTGAACACTGAAGCTTTCTTT.

This clone was seen a single time. The V and J genes are TRBV28 and TRBJ2-7; a possible D gene is TRBD1 (5 bases). CDR1 MDHEN and CDR2 SYDVKM come from the germline V gene. The CDR3 length is 14 residues. Trimming left V 0 bases short and J 4 bases short, with 10 bases between. The CDR3 here is CASSLWRQLYEQYF. DNA for the CDR3: TGTGCCAGCAGTTTATGGAGACAGTTATACGAGCAGTACTTC.

This clone was recorded only once. The chain carries TRBV28 and TRBJ2-3; 12 bases agree with TRBD2. The CDR3 is made up of 16 amino acids. V was pared by 7 bases and J by 3 bases, with 8 bases of the junction left unmatched. From germline, CDR1 is MDHEN and CDR2 SYDVKM. CDR3 sequence reads: CASTTFTSGRTDTQYF. CDR3 DNA: TGTGCCAGCACCACTTTTACTAGCGGGAGGACAGATACGCAGTATTTT.

The chain joins TRBV7-2 to TRBJ1-2; D is unclear. Trimming removed 5 bases at V and 1 base at J, with 5 bases between. Germline V gene data show CDR1 as SGHTA and CDR2 as FQGNSA. This CDR3 has 12 amino acids. CDR3 DNA sequence: TGTGCCAGCAGCCCGAGTAACTATGGCTACACCTTC. It specifies CASSPSNYGYTF.

The J gene is TRBJ2-3, the V gene TRBV5-1; TRBD2 matches 14 bases. The V gene's germline CDR1 is SGHRS and CDR2 YFSETQ. The CDR3 consists of 17 residues. Trimming at V came to 0 bases and at J to 6 bases, leaving 6 bases not matched to a gene. The CDR3 region is CASSLGLAGGHSDTQYF. The CDR3 coding sequence is TGCGCCAGCAGCTTGGGACTAGCGGGGGGGCATTCGGATACGCAGTATTTT.

The DNA of the CDR3 is TGCGCCAGCAGCTTCGGGAGTTCTGGAAACACCATATATTTT. Amino acid sequence: CASSFGSSGNTIYF. V and J are TRBV5-1 and TRBJ1-3; D is ambiguous. V lost 2 bases and J 1 base, leaving 7 bases between the germline ends. CDR1 and CDR2 (germline): SGHRS, YFSETQ. This CDR3 contains 14 residues.

CDR3 sequence reads: CAPRGGARGYTF. For the CDR3, the DNA is TGTGCCCCCCGGGGGGGGGCAAGGGGCTACACCTTC. This chain joins TRBV10-3 and TRBJ1-2, with a possible D match to TRBD1 (6 bases). CDR1 is ENHRY and CDR2 is SYGVKD in the germline V gene. Deletions cut 11 bases from V and 8 bases from J, with 18 bases between. This CDR3 has 12 residues.

V is TRBV19 and J is TRBJ1-2; possibly TRBD1 for D (5 bases). V lost 6 bases and J lost 5, with 7 bases in between. The CDR3 runs 11 residues. Germline V gene sequence: CDR1 LNHDA, CDR2 SQIVND (reference sequence). Written as DNA, the CDR3 is TGTGCCAGTAGGGACAATTATGGCTACACCTTC. Protein product: CASRDNYGYTF.

This clone was found a few times. The gene calls are TRBV19 and TRBJ2-7; D may be TRBD1 (6 bases). Trimming removed 6 bases at V and 6 bases at J, with 21 bases between. Germline CDR1 reads LNHDA; CDR2 reads SQIVND (reference sequence). This CDR3 comprises 15 residues. The CDR3 bases are TGTGCCAGTAGCCCAACAGGGACCGGTTCCGCCGAGCAGTACTTC. This sequence encodes CASSPTGTGSAEQYF.

The J gene is TRBJ2-2, the V gene TRBV11-2; 9 bases match TRBD2. The CDR3 sequence is 16 residues long. CDR1 and CDR2 from the germline V gene are SGHAT and FQNNGV. V lost 6 bases to trimming and J lost 2 bases; unmatched junction nucleotides: 7. Here the CDR3 reads CASSRLAGANTGELFF. In DNA form, the CDR3 reads TGTGCCAGCAGTCGTTTAGCGGGAGCAAACACCGGGGAGCTGTTTTTT.

The rearrangement joins TRBV2 to TRBJ2-5, with D tentatively TRBD2 (6 bases). V lost 9 bases, J lost 2 bases, and 16 bases lay in between. Looked up from germline, CDR1 is SNHLY and CDR2 is FYNNEI. CDR3 size: 14 residues. CDR3 residues: CARATGEQQETQYF. The CDR3 nucleotides are TGTGCCAGAGCAACGGGGGAGCAACAAGAGACCCAGTACTTC.

This chain joins TRBV7-2 and TRBJ1-5, with 7 bases fitting TRBD1. The CDR3 runs 14 residues. The trim removed 5 bases at V and 7 bases at J, leaving 8 bases unmatched. The germline V gene has CDR1 SGHTA and CDR2 FQGNSA. The CDR3 here is CASSPNRGYQPQHF. The CDR3 DNA sequence: TGTGCCAGCAGCCCGAACAGGGGATACCAGCCCCAGCATTTT.

V and J are TRBV20-1 and TRBJ2-1, with a possible D match to TRBD2 (6 bases). The length of the CDR3 is 11 residues. Germline CDR1 reads DFQATT; CDR2 reads SNEGSKA (reference sequence). V dropped 6 bases and J dropped 10 bases, with 13 bases sitting between them. The CDR3 DNA is TGCAGTGCCTGGGAGGTTGGGGAGCAGTTCTTC. Translated, it gives CSAWEVGEQFF.

The rearrangement joins TRBV29-1 to TRBJ2-1; D possibly corresponds to TRBD2 (6 bases). V was pared by 2 bases and J by 10 bases, with 9 bases between. Per germline, CDR1 SQVTM and CDR2 ANQGSEA. The CDR3 contains 11 residues. The CDR3 loop reads CSVERGGEQFF. DNA of the CDR3: TGCAGCGTTGAACGTGGAGGGGAGCAGTTCTTC.

The V gene is TRBV28, the J gene TRBJ2-7; D is possibly TRBD2 (5 bases). The CDR3 has 14 residues. Germline CDR1 is MDHEN and CDR2 is SYDVKM. V lost 7 bases to trimming and J lost 2 bases, with 15 bases between them. Here the CDR3 reads CASTTMSGTYEQYF. The CDR3 coding sequence is TGTGCCAGCACCACAATGAGCGGAACCTACGAGCAGTACTTC.

The chain has TRBV13 and TRBJ2-3; D possibly corresponds to TRBD2 (6 bases). Germline loops: CDR1 PRHDT, CDR2 FYEKMQ (reference sequence). The V end lost 1 base, the J end lost 2 bases, and 19 bases lay between the germline ends. The CDR3 has 18 amino acids. The CDR3 loop is CASSLVVGGKYDTDTQYF. CDR3 in DNA: TGTGCCAGCAGCTTAGTGGTTGGCGGGAAGTACGACACAGATACGCAGTATTTT.

The CDR3: CASRPGTGALFF. The DNA of the CDR3 is TGTGCCAGTAGGCCCGGGACAGGGGCGCTTTTCTTC. The V call is TRBV19, the J call TRBJ2-1, with 10 positions matching TRBD1. The CDR3 covers 12 residues. With V trimmed by 6 bases and J by 16 bases, 9 bases remained unmatched. Per germline, CDR1 LNHDA and CDR2 SQIVND (reference sequence).

Regarding this clone: The same CDR3 is also encoded by other DNA sequences in this sample. This chain connects TRBV5-1 to TRBJ1-2; TRBD1 matches 7 bases. Germline values: CDR1 SGHRS, CDR2 YFSETQ. The V and J ends lost 8 bases and 5 bases, in that order; junction bases with no gene match: 9. The CDR3 sequence is 13 residues long. CDR3 sequence (DNA): TGCGCCAGTAGCCCCGGGACAGTTTATGGCTACACCTTC. This encodes CASSPGTVYGYTF. The variable domain in full, completed from reference TRBV5-1 and TRBJ1-2, reads KAGVTQTPRYLIKTRGQQVTLSCSPISGHRSVSWYQQTPGQGLQFLFEYFSETQRNKGNFPGRFSGRQFSNSRSEMNVSTLELGDSALYLCASSPGTVYGYTFGSGTRLTVV.

This clone was detected only a few times. V gene TRBV6-1 combines with J gene TRBJ1-2; TRBD1 is a possible D gene (6 bases). Trimming pared 3 bases from V and 2 bases from J, leaving 13 bases between. The CDR3 loop spans 15 amino acids. Germline V gives CDR1 MNHNS, CDR2 SASEGT. DNA of the CDR3: TGTGCCAGCAGTGATAAAGGCAGGGGCAACTATGGCTACACCTTC. It specifies CASSDKGRGNYGYTF.

The genes are TRBV4-2 and TRBJ1-2, with D perhaps matching TRBD1 (5 bases). The length of the CDR3 is 18 residues. V was shortened by 0 bases and J by 4 bases, with 21 bases between the two germline ends. The germline CDR1 and CDR2 sequences are LGHNA and YNFKEQ. DNA for the CDR3: TGTGCCAGCAGCCAAGATCAGTCGGTGGCGGGGACGAGCTATGGCTACACCTTC. It yields the protein CASSQDQSVAGTSYGYTF.